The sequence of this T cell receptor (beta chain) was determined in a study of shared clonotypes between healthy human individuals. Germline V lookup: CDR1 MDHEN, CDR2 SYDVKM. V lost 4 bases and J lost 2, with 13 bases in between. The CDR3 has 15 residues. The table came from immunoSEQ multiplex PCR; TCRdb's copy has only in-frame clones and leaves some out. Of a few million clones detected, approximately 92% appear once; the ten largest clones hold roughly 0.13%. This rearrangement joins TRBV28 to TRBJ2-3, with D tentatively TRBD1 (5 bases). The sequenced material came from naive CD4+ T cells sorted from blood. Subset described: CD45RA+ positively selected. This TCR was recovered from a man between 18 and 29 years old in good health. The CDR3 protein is CASSSWGRATDTQYF. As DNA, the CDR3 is TGTGCCAGCAGTTCGTGGGGCAGGGCCACAGATACGCAGTATTTT.